What follows describes a single T cell receptor beta chain. The CDR3 has 13 amino acids. Germline V gene sequence: CDR1 GTSNPN, CDR2 SVGIG (reference sequence). V was trimmed by 2 bases and J by 3 bases, leaving 10 bases between them. This record comes from a study of T cells in tuberculosis. Overall study: The T cells targeted glucose monomycolate, a mycobacterial lipid, via CD1B. This South African cohort compared adolescents with or without latent tuberculosis against adults with active tuberculosis.

This table comes from immunoSEQ multiplex PCR, and its TCRdb copy is limited to in-frame clones, with some not included. The sample has tens of thousands of clones, 93% seen once. The receptor's source is a donor between 10 and 35 years old with latent tuberculosis or without tuberculosis infection. This chain uses TRBV30 with TRBJ1-2, with D uncertain. Sequenced sample: PBMCs. CDR3 bases: TGTGCCTGGAGTTGGGCGGGTGACTATGGCTACACCTTC. Its protein product is CAWSWAGDYGYTF.